The 31 T cell receptor beta chains below all came from one sample that was sequenced in a study of glioma-infiltrating T cells after dendritic cell vaccination. Generated by immunoSEQ multiplex PCR, the TCRdb table keeps only in-frame clones and is missing some. The repertoire includes about 38,000 clones, approximately 84% of them detected once, and over 6.5% sits in the top ten. The sample consisted of blood, taken before dendritic cell vaccination. The receptors stem from a human donor with glioblastoma.

This rearrangement joins TRBV4-1 to TRBJ1-6; tentatively, D is TRBD1 (5 bases). V gave up 0 bases and J gave up 8 bases, with 14 bases separating them. Germline assignment: CDR1 MGHRA and CDR2 YSYEKL. This CDR3 has 16 residues. CDR3 bases: TGCGCCAGCAGCCAAGATTGGGCCGGGGGTTATTCACCCCTCCACTTT. Residues: CASSQDWAGGYSPLHF.

The table lists this clone with a few counts. The chain uses TRBV7-9 and TRBJ2-2, with 7 positions matching TRBD2. Germline lookup yields CDR1 SEHNR and CDR2 FQNEAQ (reference sequence). V lost 1 base, J lost 2 bases, and 1 base stayed unmatched. This CDR3 is built from 15 residues. CDR3 amino acids: CASSLGLANTGELFF. The CDR3 coding sequence is TGTGCCAGCAGCTTAGGACTAGCCAACACCGGGGAGCTGTTTTTT. Combining the CDR3 with reference TRBV7-9 and TRBJ2-2 gives the whole variable domain DTGVSQNPRHKITKRGQNVTFRCDPISEHNRLYWYRQTLGQGPEFLTYFQNEAQLEKSRLLSDRFSAERPKGSFSTLEIQRTEQGDSAMYLCASSLGLANTGELFFGEGSRLTVL.

The rearrangement joins TRBV6-9 to TRBJ2-3; perhaps TRBD1 as D (5 bases). The CDR3 is 11 amino acids. Germline-derived CDR1 and CDR2 are MNHGY and SVAAGI. Trimming took off 6 bases at V and 6 bases at J, with 7 bases between the two ends. DNA of the CDR3: TGTGCCAGCAGGAAGGGGGATACGCAGTATTTT. Its translation: CASRKGDTQYF.

This sequence joins TRBV9 and TRBJ1-3, with 7 bases identical to TRBD1. Germline V gene data show CDR1 as SGDLS and CDR2 as YYNGEE. The V gene end was trimmed by 0 bases and the J gene end by 4 bases; junction bases not matched to a gene: 1. There are 14 residues in the CDR3. CDR3 residues: CASSVEGAGNTIYF. CDR3 bases: TGTGCCAGCAGCGTAGAGGGGGCCGGAAACACCATATATTTT.

The chain employs TRBV6-5 and TRBJ2-7; D perhaps matches TRBD1 (6 bases). The CDR3 runs 13 residues. The germline V gene encodes CDR1 MNHEY and CDR2 SVGAGI. V was clipped by 10 bases and J by 3 bases, with 16 bases between them. DNA of the CDR3: TGTGCCATCCGGGCAGGGGTAGGCTACGAGCAGTACTTC. It encodes CAIRAGVGYEQYF.

The genes are TRBV7-3 and TRBJ2-3, with 9 nucleotides matching TRBD2. The CDR3 runs 15 residues. Germline V gene data show CDR1 as SGHTA and CDR2 as FQGTGA. V shed 2 bases, J shed 2 bases, and the junction held 2 bases outside the gene matches. CDR3: CASSLSSGDTDTQYF. In DNA form, the CDR3 reads TGTGCCAGCAGCTTATCTAGCGGGGACACAGATACGCAGTATTTT.

The chain recombines TRBV27 with TRBJ2-7; D possibly corresponds to TRBD2 (5 bases). Germline CDR1 and CDR2: MNHEY and SMNVEV (reference sequence). The CDR3 is made up of 14 amino acids. V was trimmed by 2 bases and J by 3 bases, leaving 11 bases between them. The CDR3 spells CASSLGVGDYEQYF. The DNA of the CDR3 is TGTGCCAGCAGTTTAGGGGTCGGGGACTACGAGCAGTACTTC.

The chain joins TRBV6-1 to TRBJ2-7; the D is unclear. CDR1 MNHNS and CDR2 SASEGT come from the germline V gene. The length of the CDR3 is 12 residues. The CDR3 coding sequence is TGTGTGGTCCGTGGTAGTTTAGACGAGCAGTACTTC. Translation gives CVVRGSLDEQYF.

Here the CDR3 DNA reads TGCGCCAGCAGCCAAGAGGCAGGGGGCGCCTACGAGCAGTACTTC. The encoded protein is CASSQEAGGAYEQYF. The genes are TRBV4-3 and TRBJ2-7, with TRBD1 matching over 8 bases. This CDR3 has 15 residues. Trimming at V came to 0 bases and at J to 2 bases, leaving 3 bases not matched to a gene. Germline V lookup: CDR1 LGHNA, CDR2 YSLEER.

This rearrangement joins TRBV11-2 to TRBJ2-5; TRBD2 matches at 15 bases. This CDR3 comprises 16 residues. Germline CDR1 is SGHAT and CDR2 is FQNNGV. Trimming at V came to 5 bases and at J to 5 bases, leaving 6 bases not matched to a gene. The CDR3 nucleotides read TGTGCCAGCAGCAGGACTAGCGGGGGGGCCCGGGAGACCCAGTACTTC. It encodes CASSRTSGGARETQYF.

A few counts support this clone. The genes are TRBV10-3 and TRBJ1-5, with D perhaps matching TRBD1 (5 bases). Between the trimmed V and J ends, which lost 10 bases and 0 bases, there was a span of 10 bases. There are 13 residues in the CDR3. Germline V gene lookup returns CDR1 ENHRY and CDR2 SYGVKD. In DNA form, the CDR3 reads TGTGCCACCCGGGGGGATAGCAATCAGCCCCAGCATTTT. This sequence encodes CATRGDSNQPQHF.

The gene calls are TRBV5-6 and TRBJ1-2, with 7 positions matching TRBD1. This CDR3 is 17 amino acids long. CDR1 is SGHDT and CDR2 is YYEEEE in the germline V gene. Trimming took 0 bases from V and 2 from J; bases not matched to a gene: 10. As DNA, the CDR3 is TGTGCCAGCAGCTTGGGGACCTTTTTCAGGGGGAACTATGGCTACACCTTC. Translated: CASSLGTFFRGNYGYTF.

The sample holds a few counts of this clone. The chain uses TRBV27 and TRBJ2-7; 10 bases are a match to TRBD2. CDR1 and CDR2 from the germline V gene are MNHEY and SMNVEV (reference sequence). This CDR3 region has 16 residues. V gave up 5 bases and J gave up 0 bases; unmatched junction bases: 7. The CDR3: CASSPLAGGLSYEQYF. The CDR3 nucleotides are TGTGCCAGCAGTCCTTTAGCGGGGGGCCTCTCCTACGAGCAGTACTTC.

The table lists this clone with a count of one. J is TRBJ2-7 and V is TRBV19, with unresolved D. The CDR3 has 13 residues. Germline V gene data show CDR1 as LNHDA and CDR2 as SQIVND (reference sequence). V lost 5 bases to trimming and J lost 3 bases, with 11 bases between them. The CDR3 protein is CASSFGPLYEQYF. DNA for the CDR3: TGTGCCAGTAGTTTCGGTCCCCTCTACGAGCAGTACTTC.

The rearrangement links TRBV27 to TRBJ2-7, with TRBD1 identical over 9 bases. This CDR3 has 13 residues. CDR1 MNHEY and CDR2 SMNVEV come from the germline V gene (reference sequence). V dropped 4 bases and J dropped 6; count of bases not matched to a gene: 4. CDR3 sequence (DNA): TGTGCCAGCAGTTCTGGGGACAGGGTCGAGCAGTACTTC. Residues: CASSSGDRVEQYF.

The chain joins TRBV5-7 to TRBJ1-2; TRBD1 is a possible D gene (6 bases). TRBV5-7 is reported as an ORF; its role is uncertain. The CDR3 is 15 residues long. The V gene lost 4 bases and the J gene lost 4 bases, with 17 bases spanning the gap. The CDR3 sequence: CASSLRGISFYGYTF. The CDR3, as DNA: TGTGCCAGCAGCCTCAGGGGAATTAGTTTCTATGGCTACACCTTC.

The chain carries TRBV6-6 and TRBJ1-1, with D maybe TRBD1 (6 bases). Germline CDR1 is MNHNY and CDR2 is SVGAGI (reference sequence). The V and J ends lost 7 bases and 5 bases respectively, with 17 bases between them. CDR3 length equals 14 residues. The DNA of the CDR3 is TGTGCCAGCACTCTGCAGGGGAGTCGTACTGAAGCTTTCTTT. This encodes CASTLQGSRTEAFF.

This clone was seen a single time. The rearrangement joins TRBV18 to TRBJ1-2, with a possible D match to TRBD1 (5 bases). Germline CDR1 and CDR2: KGHSH and LQKENI. Trimming removed 0 bases from V and 0 bases from J, with 8 bases in between. The CDR3 spans 15 residues. This chain's CDR3 is CASSPPGRANYGYTF. CDR3 sequence (DNA): TGTGCCAGCTCACCACCGGGCAGGGCTAACTATGGCTACACCTTC.

The genes are TRBV9 and TRBJ2-3, with 11 bases lining up with TRBD2. The CDR3 contains 15 residues. Germline values: CDR1 SGDLS, CDR2 YYNGEE. J gave up 6 bases and V 6 bases, and 9 bases lay outside the gene matches. The CDR3 reads CASTLSGGARDTQYF. The DNA of the CDR3 is TGTGCCAGCACCCTTAGCGGGGGGGCCAGGGATACGCAGTATTTT.

The chain uses TRBV2 and TRBJ2-2; 8 bases agree with TRBD1. The CDR3 loop spans 15 amino acids. In germline, CDR1 is SNHLY, CDR2 FYNNEI. The V segment lost 7 bases and the J segment 4 bases; nucleotides outside the gene matches: 8. The CDR3: CASTQGAGSTGELFF. The CDR3 nucleotides are TGTGCCAGCACCCAGGGGGCTGGGAGCACCGGGGAGCTGTTTTTT. The complete variable domain, with remaining parts taken from reference TRBV2 and TRBJ2-2, reads EPEVTQTPSHQVTQMGQEVILRCVPISNHLYFYWYRQILGQKVEFLVSFYNNEISEKSEIFDDQFSVERPDGSNFTLKIRSTKLEDSAMYFCASTQGAGSTGELFFGEGSRLTVL.

The chain carries TRBV4-3 and TRBJ1-2, with TRBD1 as a possible D gene (6 bases). From germline, CDR1 is LGHNA and CDR2 YSLEER. V shed 3 bases and J shed 10 bases, with 15 bases lying between them. The CDR3 loop spans 13 amino acids. CDR3 in DNA: TGCGCCAGCAGCCAGGACAGAGGGTCAGCCTACACCTTC. This sequence encodes CASSQDRGSAYTF.

This clone turned up a few times. The identical CDR3 is also encoded by other nucleotide sequences in the sample. This chain links TRBV9 with TRBJ1-6; 7 positions agree with TRBD1. Germline V gives CDR1 SGDLS, CDR2 YYNGEE. V gave up 0 bases and J gave up 7 bases; unmatched junction bases: 4. CDR3 size: 15 residues. The CDR3: CASSVGGGGNSPLHF. The DNA of the CDR3 is TGTGCCAGCAGCGTAGGTGGAGGGGGCAATTCACCCCTCCACTTT. Combining the CDR3 with reference TRBV9 and TRBJ1-6 gives the whole variable domain DSGVTQTPKHLITATGQRVTLRCSPRSGDLSVYWYQQSLDQGLQFLIQYYNGEERAKGNILERFSAQQFPDLHSELNLSSLELGDSALYFCASSVGGGGNSPLHFGNGTRLTVT.

The chain carries TRBV11-3 and TRBJ2-7; 11 nucleotides line up with TRBD1. Germline CDR1 reads SGHNT; CDR2 reads YENEEA. The V segment lost 4 bases and the J segment 5 bases; nucleotides outside the gene matches: 10. The CDR3 runs to 16 residues. Here the CDR3 DNA reads TGTGCCAGCAGCTCGGGACAGGGGGTTAATTGGGACGAGCAGTACTTC. This codes for CASSSGQGVNWDEQYF.

The chain recombines TRBV27 with TRBJ1-6; TRBD1 is a possible D gene (6 bases). The length of the CDR3 is 15 residues. V was cut by 8 bases and J by 6 bases, with 17 bases left in between. Germline V lookup: CDR1 MNHEY, CDR2 SMNVEV (reference sequence). CDR3 sequence (DNA): TGTGCCAGCCCCCTGGGGGGGGGCGGTAATTCACCCCTCCACTTT. Protein product: CASPLGGGGNSPLHF.

The chain has TRBV14 and TRBJ1-2; tentatively, D is TRBD1 (6 bases). The germline gives CDR1 SGHDN, CDR2 FVKESK. Deletions cut 3 bases from V and 0 bases from J, with 14 bases between. CDR3 length: 16 residues. In DNA, the CDR3 is TGTGCCAGCAGCCACAATTTGGACAGAGCTAACTATGGCTACACCTTC. Its translation: CASSHNLDRANYGYTF.

V usage is TRBV12-5 and J usage is TRBJ2-7; D is possibly TRBD2 (6 bases). This CDR3 has 13 residues. V was trimmed by 7 bases and J by 2 bases, leaving 12 bases between them. CDR1 is LGHNT and CDR2 is FRNRAP in the germline V gene. As DNA, the CDR3 is TGTGCTAGTGCCGCGGGGCGGGCCTACGAGCAGTACTTC. Its protein product is CASAAGRAYEQYF.

This rearrangement joins TRBV19 to TRBJ2-7, with D hard to call. V dropped 4 bases and J dropped 1 base, with 8 bases sitting between them. Germline values: CDR1 LNHDA, CDR2 SQIVND (reference sequence). This CDR3 has 13 residues. The CDR3 DNA reads TGTGCCAGTAGTAGAGGAATTTCCTACGAGCAGTACTTC. This codes for CASSRGISYEQYF.

The V gene is TRBV25-1, the J gene TRBJ1-2; a weak D match, TRBD1 (5 bases). CDR3 size: 13 residues. Trimming removed 6 bases from V and 5 bases from J, with 13 bases in between. CDR1 is MGHDK and CDR2 is SYGVNS in the germline V gene. This CDR3 is CASRGRTIYGYTF. In nucleotides, the CDR3 is TGTGCCAGCAGGGGAAGGACAATTTATGGCTACACCTTC.

The chain joins TRBV29-1 to TRBJ1-2; D gene unclear. The CDR3 is made up of 11 amino acids. Germline CDR1 SQVTM, CDR2 ANQGSEA. V was clipped by 4 bases and J by 8 bases, with 11 bases between them. The CDR3 here is CSVALGGGYTF. The DNA for the CDR3 is TGCAGCGTTGCGTTGGGAGGGGGCTACACCTTC.

The gene calls are TRBV7-6 and TRBJ2-2, with 12 bases matching TRBD2. The length of the CDR3 is 16 residues. CDR1 is SGHVS and CDR2 is FNYEAQ in the germline V gene. Unmatched junction bases numbered 0, after V lost 1 base and J lost 3 bases. CDR3 sequence reads: CASSLGLAGDTGELFF. In DNA, the CDR3 is TGTGCCAGCAGCTTAGGACTAGCGGGGGACACCGGGGAGCTGTTTTTT.

V is TRBV7-9 and J is TRBJ2-7, with 9 bases matching TRBD2. Germline lookup yields CDR1 SEHNR and CDR2 FQNEAQ (reference sequence). Trimming removed 3 bases from V and 6 bases from J; junction bases left unmatched: 9. The CDR3 is made up of 15 amino acids. CDR3 bases: TGTGCCAGCAGCTTGCTAGCGGGGACCGGCGGCGAGCAGTACTTC. As protein: CASSLLAGTGGEQYF.